Reported below is one T cell receptor beta chain. Produced via immunoSEQ multiplex PCR; TCRdb's table is partial and in-frame only. The sample yields fewer than 400,000 clones, over 55% seen once. The data originate from a study of cytotoxic CD8 clonotypes in ibrutinib-treated CLL. The V gene's germline CDR1 is ENHRY and CDR2 SYGVKD. This CDR3 comprises 14 residues. Trimming took 4 bases from V and 3 from J, leaving 13 bases between them. The genes are TRBV10-3 and TRBJ2-7; TRBD1 is a possible D gene (5 bases). This specimen consisted of PBMCs, obtained after 36 months of ibrutinib treatment. The TCR was taken from a human donor with chronic lymphocytic leukemia. This CDR3 is CAISGPGQVYEQYF. DNA for the CDR3: TGTGCCATCAGTGGGCCCGGACAAGTCTACGAGCAGTACTTC.